These 6 T cell receptor beta chains share one sample of origin, sequenced in a study of blood T cell repertoires in COVID-19. Here immunoSEQ multiplex PCR was the method, and the copy in TCRdb shows in-frame clones only, minus some. The sample lists a few hundred thousand clones; 82% were seen once. The sequenced material came from peripheral blood. These receptors all stem from a woman younger than 35 with acute or convalescent COVID-19.

The CDR3 nucleotides read TGTGCCAGCCCCCGAACCGGACAGGTTAACTATGGCTACACCTTC. Amino acids: CASPRTGQVNYGYTF. This sequence joins TRBV27 and TRBJ1-2; 7 positions agree with TRBD1. Germline V gene data show CDR1 as MNHEY and CDR2 as SMNVEV (reference sequence). The CDR3 totals 15 residues. The J segment lost 1 base and the V segment lost 8 bases, leaving 10 bases of the junction unmatched.

The chain recombines TRBV28 with TRBJ2-7; the D gene is possibly TRBD1 (6 bases). The germline V gene encodes CDR1 MDHEN and CDR2 SYDVKM. V lost 6 bases and J lost 0, with 9 bases in between. There are 13 residues in the CDR3. DNA of the CDR3: TGTGCCAGCAGCCCAGGGGCCTCCTACGAGCAGTACTTC. Its translation: CASSPGASYEQYF.

This clone was picked up many times. The chain has TRBV5-5 and TRBJ1-4; possibly TRBD1 for D (6 bases). The CDR3 has 12 amino acids. Germline V gene lookup returns CDR1 SGHKS and CDR2 YYEKEE (reference sequence). Trimming cost V 4 bases and J 12 bases, with 13 bases left between them. The CDR3 spells CASSTGGGELFF. In DNA form, the CDR3 reads TGTGCCAGCAGCACCGGAGGGGGGGAACTGTTTTTT.

The rearrangement links TRBV6-5 to TRBJ2-1, with 7 bases fitting TRBD2. The trim removed 0 bases at V and 2 bases at J, leaving 4 bases unmatched. The CDR3 sequence is 16 residues long. Per the germline V gene, CDR1 is MNHEY and CDR2 is SVGAGI. In DNA form, the CDR3 reads TGTGCCAGCAGTTACTCGAGGCGGGGGACCTACAATGAGCAGTTCTTC. Amino acid sequence: CASSYSRRGTYNEQFF.

The rearrangement uses TRBV29-1 and TRBJ2-1; 8 nucleotides line up with TRBD2. Germline CDR1 and CDR2: SQVTM and ANQGSEA. Trimming at V came to 1 base and at J to 4 bases, leaving 6 bases not matched to a gene. This CDR3 is 15 amino acids long. CDR3 protein: CSVEVSGSLYNEQFF. Here the CDR3 DNA reads TGCAGCGTTGAAGTCAGCGGGAGCTTGTACAATGAGCAGTTCTTC.

The V call is TRBV6-2 or TRBV6-3, the J call TRBJ1-1; possibly TRBD1 for D (5 bases). The V gene's germline CDR1 is MNHEY and CDR2 SVGEGT. The CDR3 is 14 residues long. V was trimmed by 4 bases and J by 7 bases, leaving 16 bases between them. The CDR3 DNA is TGTGCCAGCAGTTTCCCCGGGGGGTTTAGTGAAGCTTTCTTT. Translated, it gives CASSFPGGFSEAFF.